These 21 T cell receptor beta chains share one sample of origin, sequenced in a study of coeliac disease. General study results and limits: Lower clonality than controls marked TRB and TRG repertoires from active celiac intraepithelial and lamina propria samples.

Their antigen targets remain unknown. Here immunoSEQ multiplex PCR was the method, and the copy in TCRdb shows in-frame clones only, minus some. The sample has roughly 3,500 clones, roughly 70% seen once. The material sequenced was intraepithelial lymphocytes from the gut. These receptors all come from a woman in her sixties or seventies with active celiac disease.

This chain links TRBV25-1 with TRBJ2-5; D is undetermined. This CDR3 contains 15 residues. With 2 bases removed from V and 5 bases from J, the gap between germline ends came to 15 bases. Germline values: CDR1 MGHDK, CDR2 SYGVNS. CDR3 sequence reads: CASSEAGARLETQYF. Written as DNA, the CDR3 is TGTGCCAGCAGTGAAGCCGGTGCCCGCCTTGAGACCCAGTACTTC.

V is TRBV9 and J is TRBJ1-4, with unresolved D. Trimming removed 0 bases from V and 8 bases from J, with 11 bases in between. This CDR3 is 14 amino acids long. The germline CDR1 and CDR2 sequences are SGDLS and YYNGEE. This chain's CDR3 is CASSVDGQAEKLFF. The DNA of the CDR3 is TGTGCCAGCAGCGTAGATGGCCAGGCAGAAAAACTGTTTTTT.

This clone showed up just once. The chain has TRBV19 and TRBJ1-6; no clear D gene. The length of the CDR3 is 15 residues. Germline-derived CDR1 and CDR2 are LNHDA and SQIVND (reference sequence). V was shortened by 5 bases and J by 0 bases, with 8 bases between the two germline ends. The CDR3 loop reads CASSSKNSYNSPLHF. The CDR3, as DNA: TGTGCCAGTAGTTCTAAGAACTCCTATAATTCACCCCTCCACTTT.

V and J are TRBV7-8 and TRBJ1-3, with a weak D call TRBD1 (5 bases). V lost 5 bases to trimming and J lost 2 bases, with 10 bases between them. Germline V CDR1 and CDR2: SGHVS, FQNEAQ. The CDR3 extends over 14 amino acids. For the CDR3, the DNA is TGTGCCAGCAGCCTGGGGGGGGCTGGAAACACCATATATTTT. This encodes CASSLGGAGNTIYF.

This clone was detected a few times. This chain links TRBV29-1 with TRBJ1-1; 9 bases align to TRBD1. In germline, CDR1 is SQVTM, CDR2 ANQGSEA. This CDR3 is built from 15 residues. V lost 6 bases to trimming and J lost 5 bases; unmatched junction nucleotides: 13. The chain's CDR3 is CSVQPRGTGWTEAFF. In DNA form, the CDR3 reads TGCAGCGTCCAACCCCGCGGGACAGGGTGGACTGAAGCTTTCTTT.

The V gene is TRBV4-2, the J gene TRBJ1-3; possibly TRBD1 for D (5 bases). CDR3 size: 15 residues. Trimming took 8 bases from V and 0 from J, leaving 14 bases between them. Germline CDR1 LGHNA, CDR2 YNFKEQ. CDR3 in amino acids: CASGGDFSSGNTIYF. CDR3 nucleotides: TGTGCCAGCGGGGGGGACTTTAGCTCTGGAAACACCATATATTTT.

This chain uses TRBV9 with TRBJ1-4; the D gene is possibly TRBD1 (6 bases). CDR1 and CDR2 (germline): SGDLS, YYNGEE. The CDR3 length is 15 residues. Trimming pared 5 bases from V and 8 bases from J, leaving 19 bases between. The CDR3 loop reads CASSRIGGVEEKLFF. Written as DNA, the CDR3 is TGTGCCAGCAGTCGAATAGGGGGTGTGGAGGAAAAACTGTTTTTT.

The V gene is TRBV7-9, the J gene TRBJ1-1; maybe TRBD1 (6 bases). Germline V lookup: CDR1 SEHNR, CDR2 FQNEAQ (reference sequence). This CDR3 has 13 amino acids. Deletions cut 4 bases from V and 13 bases from J, with 19 bases between. For the CDR3, the DNA is TGTGCCAGCAGCTCGGGACAAGCGGAATCCGATTTCTTT. This codes for CASSSGQAESDFF.

V gene TRBV9 combines with J gene TRBJ2-3; TRBD2 matches 11 bases. The V and J ends lost 0 bases and 10 bases, in that order; junction bases with no gene match: 7. The CDR3 length is 15 residues. From germline, CDR1 is SGDLS and CDR2 YYNGEE. In DNA, the CDR3 is TGTGCCAGCAGCGTAGTAGCGGGGGGGCAAGGAGCGCAGTATTTT. Its translation: CASSVVAGGQGAQYF.

The chain joins TRBV4-1 to TRBJ2-3; D uncertain. The CDR3 loop spans 14 amino acids. V gave up 2 bases and J gave up 3 bases, with 9 bases separating them. Per germline, CDR1 MGHRA and CDR2 YSYEKL. CDR3 residues: CASSQFQVTDTQYF. The CDR3 nucleotides read TGCGCCAGCAGCCAATTCCAGGTGACAGATACGCAGTATTTT.

This clone was seen more than once but under ten times. This chain links TRBV27 with TRBJ2-7; D may be TRBD2 (5 bases). The CDR3 is 14 amino acids. Trimming shortened V by 3 bases and J by 2 bases, and 11 bases separated the two germline ends. Germline-derived CDR1 and CDR2 are MNHEY and SMNVEV (reference sequence). The CDR3 protein is CASSLTGLPYEQYF. The CDR3 DNA sequence: TGTGCCAGCAGTTTGACGGGATTGCCCTACGAGCAGTACTTC.

The chain carries TRBV19 and TRBJ1-1; 8 positions agree with TRBD1. Looked up from germline, CDR1 is LNHDA and CDR2 is SQIVND (reference sequence). The V and J ends lost 5 bases and 1 base, in that order; junction bases with no gene match: 3. The CDR3 covers 14 residues. The CDR3 protein is CASSLQGENTEAFF. The CDR3 nucleotides read TGTGCCAGTAGTTTACAGGGGGAGAACACTGAAGCTTTCTTT.

This chain joins TRBV6-5 and TRBJ1-1; D remains ambiguous. There are 15 residues in the CDR3. CDR1 and CDR2 (germline): MNHEY, SVGAGI. The V and J ends lost 5 bases and 0 bases respectively, with 13 bases between them. The CDR3 coding sequence is TGTGCCAGCAGTAATTCCGGGGTTTTGAACACTGAAGCTTTCTTT. This encodes CASSNSGVLNTEAFF.

The V gene is TRBV7-6, the J gene TRBJ2-1; D is perhaps TRBD2 (6 bases). There are 16 residues in the CDR3. Germline V lookup: CDR1 SGHVS, CDR2 FNYEAQ. Trimming took off 2 bases at V and 9 bases at J, with 20 bases between the two ends. CDR3 nucleotide sequence: TGTGCCAGCAGCTTAAATAGCGGAGCTAGGGCAGGTGAGCAGTTCTTC. The encoded protein is CASSLNSGARAGEQFF.

The V gene is TRBV21-1, the J gene TRBJ2-1; TRBD2 is the table's D call and was not checked against the DNA. TRBV21-1 is an annotated pseudogene. This CDR3 is 15 amino acids long. The CDR3 loop is CASSLRGGRDNEQFF. In DNA, the CDR3 is TGTGCCAGCAGCCTCAGAGGCGGGAGAGACAATGAGCAGTTCTTC.

This chain connects TRBV4-3 to TRBJ2-7, with a possible D match to TRBD1 (5 bases). CDR3 length: 15 amino acids. V dropped 1 base and J dropped 3 bases, with 13 bases sitting between them. CDR1 and CDR2 from the germline V gene are LGHNA and YSLEER. The CDR3 here is CASSQGREGVYEQYF. In nucleotides, the CDR3 is TGCGCCAGCAGCCAAGGCAGGGAAGGTGTCTACGAGCAGTACTTC.

V usage is TRBV10-3 and J usage is TRBJ2-3; tentatively, D is TRBD2 (5 bases). Trimming shortened V by 0 bases and J by 8 bases, and 21 bases separated the two germline ends. The CDR3 loop spans 17 amino acids. Germline CDR1 ENHRY, CDR2 SYGVKD. The CDR3 DNA reads as TGTGCCATCAGTGAGTCAGGCAGGAGGTTCCTCTTTGGTACGCAGTATTTT. Translating gives CAISESGRRFLFGTQYF.

This chain connects TRBV5-1 to TRBJ2-5; D might be TRBD2 (6 bases). V was cut by 0 bases and J by 5 bases, with 17 bases left in between. The CDR3 contains 16 residues. From germline, CDR1 is SGHRS and CDR2 YFSETQ. DNA for the CDR3: TGCGCCAGCAGCTTGGTTTTGGCAGGGAGGTGGGAGACCCAGTACTTC. The encoded protein is CASSLVLAGRWETQYF.

By sample share, this clone is medium-sized. The chain joins TRBV23-1 to TRBJ2-7; perhaps TRBD2 as D (5 bases). TRBV23-1 is labeled an ORF, and its function is uncertain. Between the trimmed V and J ends, which lost 8 bases and 2 bases, there was a span of 7 bases. This CDR3 comprises 11 residues. Written as DNA, the CDR3 is TGCGCCAGCTGGGGAGCCTACGAGCAGTACTTC. Its protein product is CASWGAYEQYF.

V and J are TRBV6-6 and TRBJ1-2; 7 positions match TRBD1. The CDR3 is 14 residues long. Trimming removed 2 bases from V and 2 bases from J; junction bases left unmatched: 2. Germline V gives CDR1 MNHNY, CDR2 SVGAGI (reference sequence). The CDR3 sequence is CASSYATGNYGYTF. The CDR3 DNA sequence: TGTGCCAGCAGTTACGCGACAGGGAACTATGGCTACACCTTC.

The chain couples TRBV7-6 to TRBJ1-2; D gene uncertain. The V end lost 3 bases, the J end lost 4 bases, and 9 bases lay between the germline ends. The CDR3 extends over 13 amino acids. The germline V gene encodes CDR1 SGHVS and CDR2 FNYEAQ. CDR3 amino acids: CASSFDGLYGYTF. The DNA of the CDR3 is TGTGCCAGCAGCTTCGACGGACTCTATGGCTACACCTTC.